This TCR beta chain was documented in a study of blood T cell repertoires in COVID-19. Study overall: Sites across the United States, Italy and Spain contributed samples from acute and convalescent COVID-19. The analysed material was cDNA or gDNA that came from T cells, B-cell-depleted T cells, or PBMCs.

Germline V CDR1 and CDR2: KGHDR, SFDVKD. V gave up 2 bases and J gave up 6 bases, with 11 bases separating them. The length of the CDR3 is 14 residues. Authors' processing steps: Amplified reference gene primers provided the basis for estimating nucleated cell counts. Repertoires were generated with immunoSEQ multiplex PCR, while TCRdb's copy carries only in-frame clones and drops some. V and J calls and clone size follow that table, whereas D and trimming were derived from the DNA. The table includes about 80,000 clones, around 77% detected once. The chain carries TRBV24-1 and TRBJ2-3; maybe TRBD1 (6 bases). Sample: peripheral blood. The clonotype was recovered from a man between 65 and 79 years old with active or convalescent COVID-19. This CDR3 reads CATSDWTDGDTQYF. In DNA, the CDR3 is TGTGCCACCAGTGATTGGACAGACGGGGATACGCAGTATTTT.